These T cell receptor beta chains were read from a single sample in a study of cytomegalovirus exposure and HLA in healthy donors. Assay used: immunoSEQ multiplex PCR; TCRdb lists only in-frame clones, some missing. The sample holds 150,000 to 200,000 clones, approximately 80% seen once. The material sequenced was PBMCs. The receptor set was obtained from a middle-aged woman in good health and CMV-seropositive. CDR3s include the opening cysteine and the closing phenylalanine or tryptophan. The D gene is left open where the match is weak. Where a row states a size, it is once, few, many or the class of an expanded clone; other rows omit it.

clone size: once
J gene: TRBJ2-2
D gene: TRBD2
V gene: TRBV6-6
CDR3 protein: CASSRLAPTNTGELFF
CDR3 DNA: TGTGCCAGCAGTCGACTAGCGCCTACGAACACCGGGGAGCTGTTTTTT

clone size: NA
J gene: TRBJ1-2
D gene: NA
V gene: TRBV6-4
CDR3 protein: CASSDTGNPFYGYTF
CDR3 DNA: TGTGCCAGCAGTGATACAGGGAACCCCTTCTATGGCTACACCTTC

clone size: NA
J gene: TRBJ2-5
D gene: NA
V gene: TRBV6-5
CDR3 protein: CASSYQQGRTQYF
CDR3 DNA: TGTGCCAGCAGTTACCAACAGGGTAGGACCCAGTACTTC

clone size: NA
J gene: TRBJ2-1
D gene: TRBD2
V gene: TRBV4-3
CDR3 protein: CASSQNLADNEQFF
CDR3 DNA: TGCGCCAGCAGCCAAAACCTAGCGGACAATGAGCAGTTCTTC

clone size: once
J gene: TRBJ2-5
D gene: NA
V gene: TRBV20-1
CDR3 protein: CSANMEETQYF
CDR3 DNA: TGCAGTGCCAACATGGAAGAGACCCAGTACTTC

clone size: NA
J gene: TRBJ2-7
D gene: TRBD1
V gene: TRBV9
CDR3 protein: CASSPGVDRGREEQYF
CDR3 DNA: TGTGCCAGCAGCCCCGGAGTGGACAGGGGGCGGGAAGAGCAGTACTTC

clone size: NA
J gene: TRBJ2-2
D gene: TRBD1
V gene: TRBV2
CDR3 protein: CASTTTGGSGELFF
CDR3 DNA: TGTGCCAGCACTACGACAGGGGGCTCCGGGGAGCTGTTTTTT

clone size: NA
J gene: TRBJ2-3
D gene: TRBD2
V gene: TRBV7-8
CDR3 protein: CASSPRTSGRTDTQYF
CDR3 DNA: TGTGCCAGCAGCCCCCGTACTAGCGGCCGCACAGATACGCAGTATTTT

clone size: NA
J gene: TRBJ2-1
D gene: TRBD2
V gene: TRBV7-6
CDR3 protein: CASTTSGYNEQFF
CDR3 DNA: TGTGCCAGCACTACTAGCGGTTACAATGAGCAGTTCTTC

clone size: few
J gene: TRBJ2-7
D gene: NA
V gene: TRBV13
CDR3 protein: CASSLGSGSSYEQYF
CDR3 DNA: TGTGCCAGCAGCTTAGGTAGCGGAAGCTCCTACGAGCAGTACTTC

clone size: few
J gene: TRBJ1-3
D gene: NA
V gene: TRBV30
CDR3 protein: CATMPGGINTIYF
CDR3 DNA: TGTGCTACGATGCCGGGGGGGATCAACACCATATATTTT

clone size: NA
J gene: TRBJ2-7
D gene: TRBD1
V gene: TRBV6-4
CDR3 protein: CASRPGQADEQYF
CDR3 DNA: TGTGCCAGCAGGCCGGGACAGGCGGACGAGCAGTACTTC

clone size: NA
J gene: TRBJ2-2
D gene: TRBD2
V gene: TRBV27
CDR3 protein: CASSFGLADTGELFF
CDR3 DNA: TGTGCCAGCAGTTTTGGGCTAGCGGACACCGGGGAGCTGTTTTTT

clone size: NA
J gene: TRBJ1-1
D gene: NA
V gene: TRBV20-1
CDR3 protein: CSVAANTEAFF
CDR3 DNA: TGCAGTGTAGCAGCGAACACTGAAGCTTTCTTT

clone size: NA
J gene: TRBJ2-2
D gene: TRBD2
V gene: TRBV2
CDR3 protein: CASSVGAGSAGELFF
CDR3 DNA: TGTGCCAGCAGTGTGGGAGCGGGGAGCGCCGGGGAGCTGTTTTTT

clone size: NA
J gene: TRBJ1-2
D gene: TRBD1
V gene: TRBV19
CDR3 protein: CASSISAGDRAGYTF
CDR3 DNA: TGTGCCAGTAGTATATCCGCCGGGGACAGGGCTGGCTACACCTTC

clone size: NA
J gene: TRBJ1-1
D gene: NA
V gene: TRBV5-1
CDR3 protein: CASSLEMGHYNTEAFF
CDR3 DNA: TGCGCCAGCAGCTTGGAGATGGGACACTACAACACTGAAGCTTTCTTT

clone size: NA
J gene: TRBJ2-1
D gene: TRBD2
V gene: TRBV25-1
CDR3 protein: CASSAGGLADSYNEQFF
CDR3 DNA: TGTGCCAGCTCCGCGGGGGGTTTGGCGGATTCCTACAATGAGCAGTTCTTC

clone size: NA
J gene: TRBJ2-7
D gene: TRBD2
V gene: TRBV30
CDR3 protein: CAWSKGLADYEQYF
CDR3 DNA: TGTGCCTGGAGCAAGGGACTAGCGGACTACGAGCAGTACTTC

clone size: NA
J gene: TRBJ1-1
D gene: NA
V gene: TRBV7-9
CDR3 protein: CASSLAGADTEAFF
CDR3 DNA: TGTGCCAGCAGCTTAGCAGGGGCCGACACTGAAGCTTTCTTT

clone size: NA
J gene: TRBJ1-3
D gene: TRBD1
V gene: TRBV18
CDR3 protein: CASSPQGAAGNTIYF
CDR3 DNA: TGTGCCAGCTCACCCCAGGGGGCCGCTGGAAACACCATATATTTT

clone size: NA
J gene: TRBJ2-2
D gene: NA
V gene: TRBV5-1
CDR3 protein: CASSKGNRAAGELFF
CDR3 DNA: TGCGCCAGCAGTAAGGGGAACAGGGCCGCCGGGGAGCTGTTTTTT

clone size: once
J gene: TRBJ2-1
D gene: TRBD2
V gene: TRBV7-2
CDR3 protein: CASSPSGGLDNEQFF
CDR3 DNA: TGTGCCAGCAGCCCAAGCGGGGGGCTCGACAATGAGCAGTTCTTC

clone size: NA
J gene: TRBJ1-4
D gene: NA
V gene: TRBV18
CDR3 protein: CASSALYGEGEKLFF
CDR3 DNA: TGTGCCAGCTCCGCACTCTACGGTGAGGGTGAAAAACTGTTTTTT

clone size: NA
J gene: TRBJ2-3
D gene: NA
V gene: TRBV28
CDR3 protein: CASSSPGSTDTQYF
CDR3 DNA: TGTGCCAGCAGTTCCCCAGGTAGCACAGATACGCAGTATTTT

clone size: NA
J gene: TRBJ2-1
D gene: NA
V gene: TRBV7-9
CDR3 protein: CASSLGISDEQFF
CDR3 DNA: TGTGCCAGCAGCTTAGGTATTTCGGATGAGCAGTTCTTC

clone size: few
J gene: TRBJ2-7
D gene: NA
V gene: TRBV5-1
CDR3 protein: CASRRELNEQYF
CDR3 DNA: TGCGCCAGCAGACGGGAGCTCAACGAGCAGTACTTC

clone size: NA
J gene: TRBJ2-3
D gene: TRBD2
V gene: TRBV4-3
CDR3 protein: CASSPQPTGTSGGNTQYF
CDR3 DNA: TGCGCCAGCAGCCCGCAGCCTACCGGGACTAGCGGGGGGAATACGCAGTATTTT

clone size: few
J gene: TRBJ2-4
D gene: NA
V gene: TRBV5-4
CDR3 protein: CASSLASVGGIQYF
CDR3 DNA: TGTGCCAGCAGCTTGGCGAGCGTAGGAGGAATTCAGTACTTC

clone size: NA
J gene: TRBJ2-2
D gene: NA
V gene: TRBV7-2
CDR3 protein: CASSLVDQGARELFF
CDR3 DNA: TGTGCCAGCAGCTTAGTAGATCAGGGTGCGCGAGAGCTGTTTTTT

clone size: few
J gene: TRBJ2-3
D gene: TRBD2
V gene: TRBV28
CDR3 protein: CASSSTSGTDTQYF
CDR3 DNA: TGTGCCAGCAGTTCGACTAGCGGGACAGATACGCAGTATTTT

clone size: few
J gene: TRBJ1-2
D gene: NA
V gene: TRBV4-3
CDR3 protein: CASSKGQPRGNRLYGYTF
CDR3 DNA: TGCGCCAGCAGCAAAGGGCAGCCCCGCGGCAATCGTCTCTATGGCTACACCTTC

clone size: NA
J gene: TRBJ1-1
D gene: TRBD1
V gene: TRBV5-1
CDR3 protein: CASSFRTGNTEAFF
CDR3 DNA: TGCGCCAGCAGCTTCAGGACAGGGAACACTGAAGCTTTCTTT

clone size: NA
J gene: TRBJ2-7
D gene: TRBD1
V gene: TRBV7-9
CDR3 protein: CASSPRGGQGAREQYF
CDR3 DNA: TGTGCCAGCAGCCCTAGGGGTGGACAGGGGGCCAGGGAGCAGTACTTC

clone size: NA
J gene: TRBJ2-7
D gene: TRBD1
V gene: TRBV5-5
CDR3 protein: CASSLVPGQGRYEQYF
CDR3 DNA: TGTGCCAGCAGCTTGGTACCGGGACAGGGTAGATACGAGCAGTACTTC

clone size: NA
J gene: TRBJ2-3
D gene: NA
V gene: TRBV4-3
CDR3 protein: CASSQDRGGDTDTQYF
CDR3 DNA: TGCGCCAGCAGCCAAGATAGGGGGGGGGACACAGATACGCAGTATTTT

clone size: NA
J gene: TRBJ1-2
D gene: NA
V gene: TRBV19
CDR3 protein: CASSPRGGRGYGYTF
CDR3 DNA: TGTGCCAGTAGTCCCCGAGGAGGGAGGGGCTATGGCTACACCTTC